Many counts were recorded for the clone carrying this T cell receptor (beta chain). Its specificity is unknown. The sequence runs out 3 residues before the end of the CDR3; the remainder is reconstructed from the germline J gene. The data are from a study of T cell clonality in common variable immunodeficiency. Study-wide points: In common variable immunodeficiency, TCR beta chains reportedly carried fewer deletions and N-nucleotide insertions.

The CDR3 totals 16 residues. Germline CDR1 LNHDA, CDR2 SQIVND (reference sequence). V gave up 1 base and J gave up 4 bases, with 14 bases separating them. The table came from immunoSEQ multiplex PCR; TCRdb's copy has only in-frame clones and leaves some out. This record lists tens of thousands of clones, none seen once only, and the top ten clones contain around 0.8%. The TCR comes from a person aged 18 to 70 in good health. This sequence joins TRBV19 and TRBJ2-4; possible D gene TRBD1, 6 bases. The sequenced material came from peripheral blood mononuclear cells. The CDR3 sequence is CASSIGRRGRKNIQYF. The CDR3 bases that were read are TGTGCCAGTAGTATAGGCCGCAGGGGAAGGAAAAACATT. The entire variable domain, with the rest obtained from reference TRBV19 and TRBJ2-4, is as follows: DGGITQSPKYLFRKEGQNVTLSCEQNLNHDAMYWYRQDPGQGLRLIYYSQIVNDFQKGDIAEGYSVSREKKESFPLTVTSAQKNPTAFYLCASSIGRRGRKNIQYFGAGTRLSVL.